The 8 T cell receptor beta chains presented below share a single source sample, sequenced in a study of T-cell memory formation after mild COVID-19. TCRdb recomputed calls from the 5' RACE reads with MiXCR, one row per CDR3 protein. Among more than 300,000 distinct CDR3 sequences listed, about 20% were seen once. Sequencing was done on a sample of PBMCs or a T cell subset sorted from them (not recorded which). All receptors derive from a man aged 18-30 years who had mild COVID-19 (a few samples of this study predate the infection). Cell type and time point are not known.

CDR3 DNA: TGTGCCAGCAGCTTAGAAAGAGCGGGGGGGGACTACGAGCAGTACTTC. Amino acid sequence: CASSLERAGGDYEQYF. V usage is TRBV7-6 and J usage is TRBJ2-7, with TRBD2 matching over 10 bases. The V and J ends lost 1 base and 3 bases, in that order; junction bases with no gene match: 6. Germline-derived CDR1 and CDR2 are SGHVS and FNYEAQ. The CDR3 covers 16 residues.

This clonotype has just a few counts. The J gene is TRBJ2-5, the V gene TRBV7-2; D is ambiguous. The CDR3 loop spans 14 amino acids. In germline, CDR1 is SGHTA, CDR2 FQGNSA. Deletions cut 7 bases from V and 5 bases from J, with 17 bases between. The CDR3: CASTPRVPGETQYF. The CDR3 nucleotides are TGTGCCAGCACCCCCCGGGTACCTGGGGAGACCCAGTACTTC.

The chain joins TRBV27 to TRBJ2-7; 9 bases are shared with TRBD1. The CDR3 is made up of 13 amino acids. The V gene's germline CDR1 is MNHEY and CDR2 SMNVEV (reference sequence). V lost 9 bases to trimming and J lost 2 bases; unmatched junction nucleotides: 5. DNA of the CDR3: TGTGCCAGTTCCGGGACAGGGACCTACGAGCAGTACGTC. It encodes CASSGTGTYEQYV.

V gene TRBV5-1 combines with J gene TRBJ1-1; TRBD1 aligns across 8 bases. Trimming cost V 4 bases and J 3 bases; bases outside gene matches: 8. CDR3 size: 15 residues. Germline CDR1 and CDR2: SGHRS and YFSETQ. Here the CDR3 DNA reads TGCGCCAGCAGCGCGACAGGGGCAAGGGACACTGAAGCTTTCTTT. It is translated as CASSATGARDTEAFF.

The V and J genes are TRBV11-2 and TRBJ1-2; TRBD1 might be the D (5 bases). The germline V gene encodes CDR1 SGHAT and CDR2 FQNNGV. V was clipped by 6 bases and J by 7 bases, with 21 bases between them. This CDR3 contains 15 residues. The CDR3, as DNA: TGTGCCAGCAGAGCGAGCTTTACCTCAGGGAGTGGCTACACCTTC. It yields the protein CASRASFTSGSGYTF.

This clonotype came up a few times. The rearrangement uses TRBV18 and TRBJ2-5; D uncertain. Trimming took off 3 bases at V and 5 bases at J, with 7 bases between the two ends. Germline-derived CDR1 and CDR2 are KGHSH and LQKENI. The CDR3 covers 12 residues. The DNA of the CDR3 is TGTGCCAGCTCACCCCCATCGGAGACCCAGTACTTC. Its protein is CASSPPSETQYF.

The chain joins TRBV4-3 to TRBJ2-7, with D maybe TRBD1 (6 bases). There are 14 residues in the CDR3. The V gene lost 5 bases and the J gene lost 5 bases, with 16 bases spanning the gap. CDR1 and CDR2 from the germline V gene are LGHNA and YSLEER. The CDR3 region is CASSSRQVGDEQYF. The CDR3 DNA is TGCGCCAGCAGCTCCCGACAGGTCGGGGACGAGCAGTACTTC.

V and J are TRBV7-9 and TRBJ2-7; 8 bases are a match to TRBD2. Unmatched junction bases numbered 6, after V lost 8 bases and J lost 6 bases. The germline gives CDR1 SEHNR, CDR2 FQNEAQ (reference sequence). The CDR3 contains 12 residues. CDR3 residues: CASGVRGGEQYV. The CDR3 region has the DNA TGTGCCAGCGGGGTACGGGGGGGCGAGCAGTACGTC.